This TCR beta chain is drawn from a study of T cell repertoires in urothelial bladder cancer (dated by TCRdb to about 2019). About the investigation overall: Clinical stages of the roughly twelve resected lesions were three cT0, three cTa, three cT1 and three cT2 or greater. In the study, clonality of the TCR repertoire in bladder tumors was compared against clonality in benign bladder inflammation. Around 13 patients who had bladder lesions and were undergoing transurethral resection were prospectively identified. Approximately eleven resected bladder lesions, consisting of urothelial carcinoma (UC+) and benign (UC-) specimens, were examined.

Bladder lesion specimens were obtained at transurethral resection and were stored at -80C. DNA was isolated from bladder specimens obtained during transurethral resection. About this clone itself: Its cognate antigen has yet to be identified. The input lacks base qualities; no much larger clone sits a single base away.

The germline V gene supplies CDR1 MNHNS and CDR2 SASEGT. Relative to germline, V is missing 6 bases and J is missing 3 bases, with 4 bases of the junction outside any gene match. From cysteine to phenylalanine, the CDR3 is 14 amino acids long. The sequence is cut down to CDR3 DNA, 42 bases in frame from base 1. The immunoSEQ assay was used to sequence the CDR3 region of the TCR beta chain. In the source study's methods: For every specimen, the T-cell fraction, clonal dominance and maximum TCR clone frequency were calculated. TCRdb re-hosts the immuneACCESS table, in-frame sequences only. Its copies lack some clones; in the studies checked, an unresolved V gene accounts for under half of them, and the cause for the rest is not known. The DNA was the basis for D and trimming; V, J and clone size are from that table. The table for this sample lists about 9,000 clones; about 54% of them were counted only once. Around 30% of the sample is in the top ten clones.

The full study reports these points: Urothelial carcinoma specimens had a median of approximately 5,000 T cells, fewer than the median of 25,872 seen in benign specimens. In carcinoma specimens, one T-cell clone made up as much as 17% of infiltrating lymphocytes, versus 2% in benign specimens. Median tumor infiltrating lymphocyte percentage was 2% in carcinoma specimens and 12% in benign specimens.

The receptor was derived from a human donor with urothelial carcinoma. The sample consisted of tumor-infiltrating cells from bladder cancer. The chain is made from TRBV6-1 and TRBJ1-1; 10 central nucleotides agree with TRBD1. Here the CDR3 is given as CASRPDRGHTEAFF. The bases are TGTGCCAGCAGGCCCGACAGGGGGCACACTGAAGCTTTCTTT.